The 4 T cell receptor beta chains presented below share a single source sample, sequenced in a study of CD8 T cells in Susac syndrome. An amount of RNA that ranged from roughly 0.5 to 1 ug was reverse transcribed with random hexamers. One entry per CDR3 protein, called by TCRdb with MiXCR from the immunoSEQ multiplex PCR reads. The table shows some 240,000 distinct CDR3 sequences, with 90% to 96% occurring only once. Input material: CD4+ T cells from PBMCs. Receptors were obtained from a human donor with Susac syndrome.

This rearrangement joins TRBV4-1 to TRBJ2-6; TRBD2 is a possible D gene (5 bases). The germline CDR1 and CDR2 sequences are MGHRA and YSYEKL. The CDR3 runs to 16 residues. The V end lost 3 bases, the J end lost 4 bases, and 13 bases lay between the germline ends. In DNA form, the CDR3 reads TGCGCCAGCAGCCAGAGGGAACTTCGCGGGGCCAACGTCCTGACTTTC. Translating gives CASSQRELRGANVLTF.

This sequence joins TRBV6-5 and TRBJ2-7, with TRBD1 identical over 8 bases. CDR3 length: 15 amino acids. The germline gives CDR1 MNHEY, CDR2 SVGAGI. The ends lost 5 bases at V and 4 bases at J; junction bases unmatched: 10. The CDR3 loop is CASSGLNRGRYEQYF. For the CDR3, the DNA is TGTGCCAGCAGTGGCTTAAACAGGGGGAGGTACGAGCAGTACTTC.

The chain carries TRBV18 and TRBJ2-2; 9 bases are shared with TRBD2. CDR1 KGHSH and CDR2 LQKENI come from the germline V gene. The CDR3 extends over 17 amino acids. V shed 1 base, J shed 1 base, and the junction held 4 bases outside the gene matches. CDR3 DNA sequence: TGTGCCAGCTCACCACTCCTGACTAGCGGGAACACCGGGGAGCTGTTTTTT. Its translation is CASSPLLTSGNTGELFF.

The V and J genes are TRBV20-1 and TRBJ1-2; weak D call: TRBD1 (5 bases). The CDR3 runs 11 residues. Looked up from germline, CDR1 is DFQATT and CDR2 is SNEGSKA (reference sequence). V was trimmed by 7 bases and J by 2 bases, leaving 8 bases between them. CDR3: CSVGANYGYTF. The CDR3, as DNA: TGCAGTGTCGGGGCAAACTATGGCTACACCTTC.